This T cell receptor beta chain was profiled in a study of CD8 T cells in ankylosing spondylitis. The sample holds a few counts of this clonotype. The antigen remains unidentified. The CDR3 has 14 amino acids. Germline V CDR1 and CDR2: DFQATT, SNEGSKA (reference sequence). The V end was cut by 3 bases, the J end by 5 bases, with 16 bases between. Study findings and constraints: Typical of ankylosing spondylitis blood, it appeared, was a TCR beta motif of seven to nine highly homologous variants. Disease-linked clones displayed a CD8+ phenotype and appeared relatively rarely in peripheral blood.

TCRdb re-analysed the 5' RACE reads in MiXCR, keeping a single row per CDR3 protein. The profile shows fewer than 500,000 distinct CDR3 sequences, roughly 26% of them singletons. The chain combines TRBV20-1 with TRBJ1-1; the D gene is possibly TRBD1 (5 bases). The specimen was blood, either unsorted or a sorted T cell fraction (not recorded which). The source is a male donor with ankylosing spondylitis. The CDR3 nucleotides read TGCAGTGCTAGGTTGGGGGTCGGGTTTACTGAAGCTTTCTTT. Amino acid sequence: CSARLGVGFTEAFF.